The rows below give T cell receptor beta chains drawn from one sample of a study of blood T cell repertoires in COVID-19. The repertoire was sequenced with immunoSEQ multiplex PCR; TCRdb's copy has only in-frame clones and lacks some. The data contain some 140,000 clones, about four fifths of them singletons. Sequenced: peripheral blood. The receptors stem from a human donor in a cohort sampled during active COVID-19. The CDR3 runs from the conserved cysteine through the conserved F or W. The D gene is left open where the match is weak. Rows may omit the clone size; those that give it use once, few, many or a size class.

J | V | size | D | DNA | CDR3
TRBJ2-2 | TRBV11-2 | NA | TRBD1 | TGTGCCAGCAGCTTGACAGGGGCGAACACCGGGGAGCTGTTTTTT | CASSLTGANTGELFF
TRBJ2-3 | TRBV28 | once | TRBD2 | TGTGCCAGCAGTGAGCGGGGGGGCACAGATACGCAGTATTTT | CASSERGGTDTQYF
TRBJ1-5 | TRBV6-5 | NA | NA | TGTGCCAGCAAAGGAGAGAAGCATCAGCCCCAGCATTTT | CASKGEKHQPQHF
TRBJ2-7 | TRBV7-8 | NA | TRBD1 | TGTGCCAGCAGCTTAGACACAGGGGGCTTCGCCTACGAGCAGTACTTC | CASSLDTGGFAYEQYF
TRBJ1-2 | TRBV11-3 | NA | NA | TGTGCCAGCAGCTTGGAACTGGGGGGGCATGGCTACACCTTC | CASSLELGGHGYTF
TRBJ1-1 | TRBV4-1 | NA | NA | TGCGCCAGCAGCCCGCTGTTACGCAGGTACACTGAAGCTTTCTTT | CASSPLLRRYTEAFF
TRBJ1-2 | TRBV5-1 | few | TRBD1 | TGCGCCAGCAGCGACCCGGGACAGGGGAATGGCTACACCTTC | CASSDPGQGNGYTF
TRBJ1-1 | TRBV24-1 | NA | NA | TGTGCCACCAGTGAAGAAACAGGGCGGACTTTCTTT | CATSEETGRTFF
TRBJ2-1 | TRBV18 | NA | TRBD2 | TGTGCCAGCTCACCACCCTACGGGGGGGCTTACAATGAGCAGTTCTTC | CASSPPYGGAYNEQFF
TRBJ2-5 | TRBV6-1 | NA | TRBD2 | TGTGCCAGCAGTGAAAGGGCTAGCGGGGGGCGGAAAGAGACCCAGTACTTC | CASSERASGGRKETQYF
TRBJ2-2 | TRBV6-5 | NA | TRBD1 | TGTGCCAGCAGTCTGGACAGGGGTTCCGGGGAGCTGTTTTTT | CASSLDRGSGELFF
TRBJ2-3 | TRBV7-9 | NA | NA | TGTGCCAGCAGCCCCAGCGGATTGGATACGCAGTATTTT | CASSPSGLDTQYF
TRBJ1-2 | TRBV23-1 | NA | TRBD1 | TGCGCCAGCATACCGGGACAGGCAGGCGGCTACACCTTC | CASIPGQAGGYTF
TRBJ1-2 | TRBV6-6 | NA | TRBD1 | TGTGCCAGCAGTTCCCGAGACAGGGGGGATGGCTACACCTTC | CASSSRDRGDGYTF
TRBJ2-3 | TRBV30 | NA | TRBD2 | TGTGCCTGGAGTACGGGGGGGGGCCAACACACAGATACGCAGTATTTT | CAWSTGGGQHTDTQYF
TRBJ1-1 | TRBV6-6 | NA | NA | TGTGCCAGCAGTTATCTCGGACAGAACACTGAAGCTTTCTTT | CASSYLGQNTEAFF
TRBJ2-1 | TRBV11-2 | NA | NA | TGTGCCAGCAGCTTAATGGGCCACTCCTACAATGAGCAGTTCTTC | CASSLMGHSYNEQFF
TRBJ2-2 | TRBV11-3 | NA | TRBD1 | TGTGCCAGCAGCCCCCGGACAGGGAACACCGGGGAGCTGTTTTTT | CASSPRTGNTGELFF
TRBJ2-1 | TRBV5-1 | NA | NA | TGCGCCAGCAGCTTGGCGACAAGAAATGAGCAGTTCTTC | CASSLATRNEQFF
TRBJ1-5 | TRBV7-9 | NA | NA | TGTGCCAGCAGCTTCGGCGCGGGGGGCAATCAGCCCCAGCATTTT | CASSFGAGGNQPQHF
TRBJ2-3 | TRBV10-1 | NA | NA | TGCGCCAGCAGTGAGTTGCGGGGTGGCACAGATACGCAGTATTTT | CASSELRGGTDTQYF
TRBJ1-1 | TRBV30 | NA | NA | TGTGCCTGGAGAGGCTTGGGGGGGACTGAAGCTTTCTTT | CAWRGLGGTEAFF
TRBJ1-2 | TRBV4-2 | NA | NA | TGTGCCAGCAGCCTCCCCGAGCGATATGGCTACACCTTC | CASSLPERYGYTF
TRBJ2-1 | TRBV7-8 | NA | NA | TGTGCCAGCAGCCGCGGGTTGGGGCAGTTCTTC | CASSRGLGQFF
TRBJ1-5 | TRBV27 | NA | TRBD1 | TGTGCCAGCTCGGGACAGCGGAATCAGCCCCAGCATTTT | CASSGQRNQPQHF
TRBJ2-7 | TRBV30 | NA | NA | TGTGCCTGGACGAGGAGTTGGCTCAACGAGCAGTACTTC | CAWTRSWLNEQYF
TRBJ1-2 | TRBV27 | NA | NA | TGTGCCAGCAGTTTAGGGCAGGGTAACTATGGCTACACCTTC | CASSLGQGNYGYTF
TRBJ1-1 | TRBV25-1 | NA | TRBD1 | TGTGCCAGCAGGCGGGACAGGGGGCTTCGAAACACTGAAGCTTTCTTT | CASRRDRGLRNTEAFF
TRBJ2-3 | TRBV6-4 | NA | TRBD2 | TGTGCCCGCAGTGACCACGGCGGGGGGGGGCCAGATACGCAGTATTTT | CARSDHGGGGPDTQYF
TRBJ1-5 | TRBV28 | NA | TRBD1 | TGTGCCAGCGCTACAGGGGGGGGTCAGCCCCAGCATTTT | CASATGGGQPQHF
TRBJ2-6 | TRBV27 | NA | TRBD1 | TGTGCCAGCCCTCAACCGGGACAGGCCGCTTGTTGGGCCAACGTCCTGACTTTC | CASPQPGQAACWANVLTF